This TCR beta chain came from a study of T cells after yellow fever vaccination. General study points: Repertoires sorted by FACS could include abundant clonotypes that are contaminants from the bulk population. A faster peak, day 5 versus 15, was reached by the weaker secondary response. Most primary-vaccination clones recurred post-booster (about 96% CD4, around 86% CD8).

A remark on this clonotype: Its matching antigen is unknown.

A 5'RACE template-switching step, the method used to make TCR cDNA, added a universal primer site and UMIs. TCRdb recomputed calls from the 5' RACE reads with MiXCR, one row per CDR3 protein. The data show a few hundred thousand distinct CDR3 sequences, over 4% seen once. Trimming removed 3 bases from V and 0 bases from J, with 12 bases in between. The CDR3 covers 16 residues. The germline gives CDR1 KGHSH, CDR2 LQKENI. The rearrangement uses TRBV18 and TRBJ1-3, with D unclear. The sequenced sample was PBMCs, obtained 5 days after the yellow fever booster vaccination. The sequence derives from a man younger than 35 who received the YFV17D yellow fever vaccine. CDR3 sequence: CASSPSQVSSGNTIYF. DNA for the CDR3: TGTGCCAGCTCACCTTCGCAGGTCAGCTCTGGAAACACCATATATTTT.